What follows are 11 T cell receptor beta chains derived from one specimen sequenced in a study of blood T cell repertoires in COVID-19. Libraries were prepared by immunoSEQ multiplex PCR; TCRdb keeps only in-frame clonotypes and omits some of them. Of around 340,000 clones in the sample, around nine tenths are singletons; the top ten hold 3.9%. Sequencing was performed on peripheral blood. The receptors were sampled from a woman between 55 and 75 years old with COVID-19, enrolled during active disease.

The chain combines TRBV6-5 with TRBJ1-2, with a tentative D call TRBD1 (5 bases). There are 14 residues in the CDR3. V lost 2 bases, J lost 6 bases, and 13 bases lay in between. Germline V gives CDR1 MNHEY, CDR2 SVGAGI. The CDR3 here is CASSYLWGADGYTF. CDR3 in DNA: TGTGCCAGCAGTTACCTGTGGGGCGCGGATGGCTACACCTTC.

V is TRBV15 and J is TRBJ1-3; D remains unclear. This CDR3 is 14 amino acids long. Germline loops: CDR1 LNHNV, CDR2 YYDKDF (reference sequence). The V gene lost 3 bases and the J gene lost 0 bases, with 6 bases spanning the gap. Here the CDR3 reads CATSRIASGNTIYF. The CDR3 nucleotides read TGTGCCACCAGCAGGATAGCCTCTGGAAACACCATATATTTT. The whole variable domain, remainder taken from reference TRBV15 and TRBJ1-3, is DAMVIQNPRYQVTQFGKPVTLSCSQTLNHNVMYWYQQKSSQAPKLLFHYYDKDFNNEADTPDNFQSRRPNTSFCFLDIRSPGLGDTAMYLCATSRIASGNTIYFGEGSWLTVV.

The chain employs TRBV6-1 and TRBJ1-4, with 9 positions matching TRBD1. The CDR3 sequence is 15 residues long. J was trimmed by 8 bases and V by 1 base; bases with no gene match: 5. Per the germline V gene, CDR1 is MNHNS and CDR2 is SASEGT. CDR3 DNA sequence: TGTGCCAGCAGTGAAGGGGGACAGGGTTACGAAAAACTGTTTTTT. Translating gives CASSEGGQGYEKLFF.

A word on this clone: This sample includes further DNA sequences coding for the same CDR3. The DNA of the CDR3 is TGTGCCAGTAGTATGCAGGGCGGACAGCCCCAGCATTTT. Residues: CASSMQGGQPQHF. The rearrangement links TRBV19 to TRBJ1-5; D perhaps matches TRBD1 (5 bases). The CDR3 totals 13 residues. The V end was cut by 3 bases, the J end by 7 bases, with 10 bases between. Germline V gene sequence: CDR1 LNHDA, CDR2 SQIVND (reference sequence).

The rearrangement links TRBV6-1 to TRBJ1-1; D is undetermined. Trimming pared 5 bases from V and 4 bases from J, leaving 11 bases between. This CDR3 is built from 13 residues. Germline assignment: CDR1 MNHNS and CDR2 SASEGT. The CDR3 loop reads CASSNRELTEAFF. The CDR3 DNA follows: TGTGCCAGCAGTAACCGGGAGCTCACTGAAGCTTTCTTT.

This clone was observed once. V gene TRBV10-3 combines with J gene TRBJ2-7; 7 positions agree with TRBD2. The length of the CDR3 is 15 residues. The V and J ends lost 6 bases and 3 bases, in that order; junction bases with no gene match: 11. CDR1 and CDR2 from the germline V gene are ENHRY and SYGVKD. CDR3 sequence reads: CAIRGGSGFYYEQYF. CDR3 sequence (DNA): TGTGCCATCAGGGGGGGGTCCGGCTTTTACTACGAGCAGTACTTC.

The chain uses TRBV6-2 or TRBV6-3 and TRBJ2-2; possible D gene TRBD1, 6 bases. Trimming shortened V by 4 bases and J by 0 bases, and 18 bases separated the two germline ends. Germline assignment: CDR1 MNHEY and CDR2 SVGEGT. The CDR3 totals 18 residues. CDR3 sequence reads: CASSSQNRASANTGELFF. For the CDR3, the DNA is TGTGCCAGCAGTTCACAGAACAGGGCTTCGGCGAACACCGGGGAGCTGTTTTTT.

The chain has TRBV6-5 and TRBJ1-1; D is uncertain. Trimming cost V 5 bases and J 1 base, with 14 bases left between them. The CDR3 loop spans 15 amino acids. The germline CDR1 and CDR2 sequences are MNHEY and SVGAGI. CDR3 sequence: CASSPRGYRNTEAFF. DNA of the CDR3: TGTGCCAGCAGTCCAAGAGGCTACCGGAACACTGAAGCTTTCTTT.

The chain uses TRBV28 and TRBJ1-5; 7 bases map to TRBD1. Germline CDR1 and CDR2: MDHEN and SYDVKM. V was pared by 5 bases and J by 6 bases, with 10 bases of the junction left unmatched. The CDR3 totals 15 residues. The CDR3 region is CASSPQGEVGQPQHF. In nucleotides, the CDR3 is TGTGCCAGCAGTCCTCAGGGGGAAGTCGGTCAGCCCCAGCATTTT.

The chain recombines TRBV5-3 with TRBJ1-6; D gene unclear. TRBV5-3 carries the ORF label, with uncertain function. Trimming stripped 4 bases from V and 8 bases from J, with 19 bases between. The CDR3 loop spans 16 amino acids. CDR3 amino acids: CARSPGSGRLHSPLHF. CDR3 in DNA: TGTGCCAGAAGCCCGGGGTCGGGCAGGTTACATTCACCCCTCCACTTT.

The V and J genes are TRBV19 and TRBJ1-2; TRBD1 matches 10 bases. V lost 8 bases, J lost 8 bases, and 8 bases stayed unmatched. The CDR3 runs to 13 residues. Germline V lookup: CDR1 LNHDA, CDR2 SQIVND (reference sequence). CDR3 DNA sequence: TGTGCCAGTGCAGACAGGGGGCTTAGCGGCTACACCTTC. It translates to CASADRGLSGYTF.